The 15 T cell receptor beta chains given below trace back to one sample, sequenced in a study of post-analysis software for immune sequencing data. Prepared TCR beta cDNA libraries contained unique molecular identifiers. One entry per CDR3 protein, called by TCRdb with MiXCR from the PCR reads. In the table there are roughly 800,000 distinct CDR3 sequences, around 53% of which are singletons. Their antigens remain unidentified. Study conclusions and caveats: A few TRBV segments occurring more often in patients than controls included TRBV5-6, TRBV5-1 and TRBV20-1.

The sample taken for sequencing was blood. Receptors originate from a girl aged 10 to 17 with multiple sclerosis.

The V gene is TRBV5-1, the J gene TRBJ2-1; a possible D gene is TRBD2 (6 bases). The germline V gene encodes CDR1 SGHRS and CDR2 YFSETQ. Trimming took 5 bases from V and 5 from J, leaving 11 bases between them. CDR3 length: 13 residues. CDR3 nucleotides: TGCGCCAGCAGGGTTGCGGGAAACAATGAGCAGTTCTTC. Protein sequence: CASRVAGNNEQFF.

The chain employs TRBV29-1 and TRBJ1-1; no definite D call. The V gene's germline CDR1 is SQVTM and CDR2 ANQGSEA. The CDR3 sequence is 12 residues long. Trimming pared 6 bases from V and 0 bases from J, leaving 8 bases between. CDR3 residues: CSVRFLNTEAFF. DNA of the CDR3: TGCAGCGTACGCTTTTTGAACACTGAAGCTTTCTTT.

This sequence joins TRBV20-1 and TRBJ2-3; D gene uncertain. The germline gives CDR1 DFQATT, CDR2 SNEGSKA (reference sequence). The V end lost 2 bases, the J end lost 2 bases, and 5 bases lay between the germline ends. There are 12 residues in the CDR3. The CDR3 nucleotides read TGCAGTGCTAGAAGGGACACAGATACGCAGTATTTT. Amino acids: CSARRDTDTQYF.

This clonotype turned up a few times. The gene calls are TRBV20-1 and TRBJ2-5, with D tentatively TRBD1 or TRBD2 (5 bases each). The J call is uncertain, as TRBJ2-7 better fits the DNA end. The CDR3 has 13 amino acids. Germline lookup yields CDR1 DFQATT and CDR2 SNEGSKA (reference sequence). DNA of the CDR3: TGCAGTGCTAGTGACCGGGACCCTTACGAGCAGTACTTC. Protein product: CSASDRDPYEQYF.

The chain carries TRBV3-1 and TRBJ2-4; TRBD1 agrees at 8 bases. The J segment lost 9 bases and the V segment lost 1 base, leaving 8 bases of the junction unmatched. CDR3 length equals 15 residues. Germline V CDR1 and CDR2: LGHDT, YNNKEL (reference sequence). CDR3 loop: CASSQGDRTQGIQYF. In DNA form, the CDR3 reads TGTGCCAGCAGCCAAGGGGACAGGACGCAGGGCATTCAGTACTTC.

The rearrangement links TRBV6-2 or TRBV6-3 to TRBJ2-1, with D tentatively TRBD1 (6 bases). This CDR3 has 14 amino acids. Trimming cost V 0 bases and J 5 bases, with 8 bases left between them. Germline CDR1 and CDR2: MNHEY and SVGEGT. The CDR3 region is CASSYSGQHNEQFF. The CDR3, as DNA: TGTGCCAGCAGTTACTCAGGACAGCACAATGAGCAGTTCTTC.

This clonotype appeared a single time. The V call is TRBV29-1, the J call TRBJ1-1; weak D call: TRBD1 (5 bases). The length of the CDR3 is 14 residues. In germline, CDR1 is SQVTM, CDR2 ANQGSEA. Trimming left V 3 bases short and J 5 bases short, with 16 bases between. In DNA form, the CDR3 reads TGCAGCGTTGACCTCGGGCAGGGATGGACTGAAGCTTTCTTT. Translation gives CSVDLGQGWTEAFF.

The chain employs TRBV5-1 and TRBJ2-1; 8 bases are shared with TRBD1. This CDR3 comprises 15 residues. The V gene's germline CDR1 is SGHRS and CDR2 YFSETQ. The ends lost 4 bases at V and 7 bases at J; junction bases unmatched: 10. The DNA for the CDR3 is TGCGCCAGCAGCCGGGGGACAGGTCTGAGGAATGAGCAGTTCTTC. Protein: CASSRGTGLRNEQFF.

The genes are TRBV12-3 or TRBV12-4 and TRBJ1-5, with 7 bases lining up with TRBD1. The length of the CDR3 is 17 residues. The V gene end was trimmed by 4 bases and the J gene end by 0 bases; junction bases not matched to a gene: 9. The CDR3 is CASSSLKGANSNQPQHF. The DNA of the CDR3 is TGTGCCAGCAGTTCCCTGAAGGGGGCCAATAGCAATCAGCCCCAGCATTTT.

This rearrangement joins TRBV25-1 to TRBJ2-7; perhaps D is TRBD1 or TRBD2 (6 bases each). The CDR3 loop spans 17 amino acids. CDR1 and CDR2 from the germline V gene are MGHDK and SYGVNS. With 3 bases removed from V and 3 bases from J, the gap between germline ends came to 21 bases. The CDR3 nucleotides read TGTGCCAGCAGTGATCCCTCAGACAGGATGGGGGGCTACGAGCAGTACTTC. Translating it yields CASSDPSDRMGGYEQYF.

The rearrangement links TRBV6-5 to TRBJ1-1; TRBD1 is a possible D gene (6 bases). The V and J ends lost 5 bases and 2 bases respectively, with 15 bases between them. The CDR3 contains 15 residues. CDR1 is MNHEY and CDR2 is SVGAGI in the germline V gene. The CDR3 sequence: CASSTRGPGNTEAFF. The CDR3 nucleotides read TGTGCCAGCAGTACACGGGGGCCAGGAAACACTGAAGCTTTCTTT.

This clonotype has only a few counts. As DNA, the CDR3 is TGCAGTGCTCTCCGGGGCAGGGAGGCTGGGGCCAACGTCCTGACTTTC. This translates into CSALRGREAGANVLTF. V is TRBV20-1 and J is TRBJ2-6; possible D gene TRBD2, 6 bases. The CDR3 contains 16 residues. V was cut by 5 bases and J by 2 bases, with 16 bases left in between. Germline CDR1 reads DFQATT; CDR2 reads SNEGSKA (reference sequence).

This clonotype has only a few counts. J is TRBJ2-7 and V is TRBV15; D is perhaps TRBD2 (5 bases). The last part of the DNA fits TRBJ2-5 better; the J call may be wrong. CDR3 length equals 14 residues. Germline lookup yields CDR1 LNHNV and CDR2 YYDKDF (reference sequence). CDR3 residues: CATSSPGTRQTQYF. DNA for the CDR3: TGTGCCACCTCCAGTCCGGGAACGCGGCAGACCCAGTACTTC.

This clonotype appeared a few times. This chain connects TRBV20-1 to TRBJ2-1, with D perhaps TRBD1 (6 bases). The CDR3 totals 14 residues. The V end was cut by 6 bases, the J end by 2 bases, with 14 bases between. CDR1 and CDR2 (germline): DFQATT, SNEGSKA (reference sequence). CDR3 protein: CSALTGDAYNEQFF. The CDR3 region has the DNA TGCAGTGCCCTGACAGGAGACGCCTACAATGAGCAGTTCTTC.

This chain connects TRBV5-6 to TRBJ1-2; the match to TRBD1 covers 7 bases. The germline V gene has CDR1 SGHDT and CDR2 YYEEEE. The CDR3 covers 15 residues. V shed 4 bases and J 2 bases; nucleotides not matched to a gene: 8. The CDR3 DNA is TGTGCCAGCAGCGCCCCGGGACAGCGAAACTATGGCTACACCTTC. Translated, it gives CASSAPGQRNYGYTF.